This is a list of T cell receptor beta chains from one sample in a study of T cells in Graves' hyperthyroidism and ophthalmopathy. TCRdb reprocessed the multiplex PCR reads with MiXCR, giving one entry per CDR3 protein. The table lists about 350,000 distinct CDR3 sequences, roughly 14% of them singletons. Sample: blood. All receptors come from a woman aged 25 to 39 with Graves' hyperthyroidism. Each CDR3 is given with its conserved first and last residue. Fields, in order: CDR3 length, clone size, J gene, V gene, D gene, CDR3 DNA, CDR3 protein. A D gene is named only where the DNA matches it firmly. Only part of the rows carry a size: once, few, many, or a class if the clone is expanded.

>14|NA|TRBJ1-1|TRBV5-6|TRBD1
TGTGCCAGCAGCTTGCGACAGGGGGCCACTGAAGCTTTCTTT
CASSLRQGATEAFF
>9|few|TRBJ2-1|TRBV11-3|NA
TGTGCCAGCAGTTGTGAGCAGTTCTTC
CASSCEQFF
>18|few|TRBJ2-1|TRBV6-2/TRBV6-3|NA
TGTGCCAGCAGTTACTCCCGGGGAGGAAGGGTAATAAACAATGAGCAGTTCTTC
CASSYSRGGRVINNEQFF
>14|many|TRBJ2-7|TRBV28|TRBD2
TGTGCCAGTTTCCCGGGACTAGAGGTTTCCGAGCAGTACTTC
CASFPGLEVSEQYF
>13|few|TRBJ2-2|TRBV5-4|NA
TGTGCCAACAGCTTGCGCGGGGCCGGGGAGCTGTTTTTT
CANSLRGAGELFF
>15|many|TRBJ2-1|TRBV24-1|TRBD2
TGTGCCACCAGTGATACTAGCGGGAGGGCCAATGAGCAGTTCTTC
CATSDTSGRANEQFF
>16|NA|TRBJ2-1|TRBV19|TRBD1
TGTGCCAGTACCGGGACAGGGCATTTTACCCTGGATGAGCAGTTCTTC
CASTGTGHFTLDEQFF
>15|many|TRBJ2-1|TRBV24-1|NA
TGTGCCACCAGTGAACAACGACTAGGTTGGAATGAGCAGTTCTTC
CATSEQRLGWNEQFF
>13|many|TRBJ1-5|TRBV6-1|NA
TGTGCCAGCAGTTATGGAAGCAATCAGCCCCAGCATTTT
CASSYGSNQPQHF
>18|many|TRBJ1-5|TRBV28|TRBD1
TGTGCCAGCAGGCCCCCGGGACAGGTCGATTTTAGCAATCAGCCCCAGCATTTT
CASRPPGQVDFSNQPQHF
>14|NA|TRBJ2-7|TRBV9|NA
TGTGCCAGCAGCGTAGTCCCGGAGCTCGGCGAGCAGTACTTC
CASSVVPELGEQYF
>13|NA|TRBJ1-2|TRBV20-1|NA
TGCAGTGCCAACCAGGAGGGGGGCTGGGGCTACACCTTC
CSANQEGGWGYTF
>17|NA|TRBJ2-1|TRBV30|TRBD2
TGTGCCTGGAGGCTGGCGGGAGGGAGGAGCTCCTACAATGAGCAGTTCTTC
CAWRLAGGRSSYNEQFF
>16|many|TRBJ2-2|TRBV2|TRBD2
TGTGCCAGCAGTGGGCTAGCGGGCACGAACACCGGGGAGCTGTTTTTT
CASSGLAGTNTGELFF
>13|many|TRBJ2-7|TRBV11-2|TRBD1
TGTGCCACCGGACAGGGCCTCTCCTACGAGCAGTACTTC
CATGQGLSYEQYF